A selection of T cell receptor beta chains follows, all from one sample in a study of blood T cell repertoires in COVID-19. Sequenced by immunoSEQ multiplex PCR; TCRdb stores in-frame clones only, minus some. The table has 80,000 to 100,000 clones, roughly 80% seen once. The source material was peripheral blood. These receptors originate from a man aged 45-65 years who had recovered from COVID-19. Each CDR3 is given with its conserved first and last residue. The order of the fields is V gene, clone size, D gene, J gene, CDR3 DNA, CDR3 protein. The D gene is left open where the match is weak. The size of a clone is reported for some rows only, either as once, few or many, or as a class for expanded clones.

>TRBV5-1|.|.|TRBJ2-6
TGCGCCAGCTTGGAGGGAGTGCCCTCTGGGGCCAACGTCCTGACTTTC
CASLEGVPSGANVLTF
>TRBV24-1|.|TRBD1|TRBJ1-5
TGTGCCACCTCAACAAGGGACAGCTATCAGCCCCAGCATTTT
CATSTRDSYQPQHF
>TRBV15|.|.|TRBJ1-6
TGTGCCACCAGCAGAGATCAGAATTCACCCCTCCACTTT
CATSRDQNSPLHF
>TRBV4-2|.|.|TRBJ1-4
TGTGCCAGCAGCCAAGAGCCGGGGGAGGGTGAAAAACTGTTTTTT
CASSQEPGEGEKLFF
>TRBV18|.|.|TRBJ2-2
TGTGCCAGCTCACCACCAAGGGGTGAGGCCGGGGAGCTGTTTTTT
CASSPPRGEAGELFF
>TRBV6-5|.|.|TRBJ2-3
TGTGCCAGCAAACCGAGCGGGCGTGATACGCAGTATTTT
CASKPSGRDTQYF
>TRBV11-2|once|TRBD2|TRBJ2-1
TGTGCCAGCACTTTGGGGACTAGTGGCAATGAGCAGTTCTTC
CASTLGTSGNEQFF
>TRBV20-1|.|.|TRBJ1-1
TGCAGTGCTAGTTCGGATCCGGGGTATGAAGCTTTCTTT
CSASSDPGYEAFF
>TRBV27|.|TRBD1|TRBJ1-5
TGTGCCAGCAGTTCCAGGTACGCAGGGGGACATAGCAATCAGCCCCAGCATTTT
CASSSRYAGGHSNQPQHF
>TRBV12-5|few|.|TRBJ2-2
TGTGCTAGTGGTCAAAACACCGGGGAGCTGTTTTTT
CASGQNTGELFF
>TRBV5-4|.|.|TRBJ2-2
TGTGCCAGCAAAGTGGGAGAATTGGACACCGGGGAGCTGTTTTTT
CASKVGELDTGELFF
>TRBV10-3|few|.|TRBJ1-6
TGTGCCATCAGTGAAGTAACGGATAATTCACCCCTCCACTTT
CAISEVTDNSPLHF
>TRBV19|.|TRBD1|TRBJ2-4
TGTGCCAGTAGTATAAACAGGGGGCAAAACATTCAGTACTTC
CASSINRGQNIQYF
>TRBV10-3|.|.|TRBJ1-1
TGTGCCATCAGGCACGACACCGACACTGAAGCTTTCTTT
CAIRHDTDTEAFF
>TRBV20-1|.|.|TRBJ2-7
TGCAGTGCGGGAGGTGTTCTCGAGCAGTACTTC
CSAGGVLEQYF
>TRBV11-2|.|.|TRBJ2-4
TGTGCCAGCAGCTCCAGGGAACCCACGGCCAAAAACATTCAGTACTTC
CASSSREPTAKNIQYF
>TRBV10-3|.|.|TRBJ2-5
TGTGCCATCAATGGGGGGTTTAGTGAGACCCAGTACTTC
CAINGGFSETQYF
>TRBV6-2/TRBV6-3|.|TRBD1|TRBJ2-5
TGTGCCAGCAGTTACTCAGTTGTGGGACAGGCGCACCAAGAGACCCAGTACTTC
CASSYSVVGQAHQETQYF
>TRBV28|.|.|TRBJ1-1
TGTGCCAGCGCCAGTCACCAGAACACTGAAGCTTTCTTT
CASASHQNTEAFF
>TRBV30|.|.|TRBJ1-2
TGTGCCTGGAGAGGGCTTCTGGGGGGGGGAGGCTACACCTTC
CAWRGLLGGGGYTF
>TRBV29-1|.|TRBD1|TRBJ1-4
TGCAGCGTTGGGGTCGACAGGGCCAGTGAAAAACTGTTTTTT
CSVGVDRASEKLFF
>TRBV27|.|TRBD1|TRBJ2-3
TGTGCCAGCAGTTCCCCGGACAGGGCCGGCACAGATACGCAGTATTTT
CASSSPDRAGTDTQYF
>TRBV28|.|.|TRBJ2-7
TGTGCCAGCAAAATCGCCGGGGGGCCAGCCTACGAGCAGTACTTC
CASKIAGGPAYEQYF
>TRBV4-1|.|TRBD2|TRBJ2-5
TGCGCCAGCAGCCCCTCCGCGAGCGGGGGTTTCCAAGAGACCCAGTACTTC
CASSPSASGGFQETQYF
>TRBV20-1|.|.|TRBJ1-1
TGCAGTGCAAAGGGGGATACTGAAGCTTTCTTT
CSAKGDTEAFF
>TRBV11-2|.|.|TRBJ1-1
TGTGCCAGCAGCCCTAGCCGGGGGGGGGAAGCTTTCTTT
CASSPSRGGEAFF
>TRBV14|.|.|TRBJ1-6
TGTGCCAGCAGCCAAGACAGGGCTACCTATAATTCACCCCTCCACTTT
CASSQDRATYNSPLHF
>TRBV7-2|.|TRBD1|TRBJ2-7
TGTGCCAGCAGCTTAAATATGGGACAGGGTCGGCAGTACTTC
CASSLNMGQGRQYF
>TRBV5-4|.|.|TRBJ1-1
TGTGCCAGCAGCCTTATTGGGGGGACTGAAGCTTTCTTT
CASSLIGGTEAFF
>TRBV30|.|.|TRBJ1-2
TGTGCCTGGAGTGTACGATGGACACACGGCTACACCTTC
CAWSVRWTHGYTF
>TRBV3-1/TRBV3-2|.|.|TRBJ1-6
TGTGCCAGCAGCCCGAGATCGCAGGGGTGGAATTCACCCCTCCACTTT
CASSPRSQGWNSPLHF
>TRBV5-6|.|.|TRBJ2-5
TGTGCCAGCAGCTTGGGGGCTCCGGAGACCCAGTACTTC
CASSLGAPETQYF
>TRBV7-2|.|TRBD1|TRBJ1-2
TGTGCCAGCAGCCCGGGACAGGGGGCCAATGGCTACACCTTC
CASSPGQGANGYTF
>TRBV28|once|.|TRBJ2-1
TGTGCCAGCAGTTTTGGAGGGAGGCATGAGCAGTTCTTC
CASSFGGRHEQFF
>TRBV6-2/TRBV6-3|.|TRBD1|TRBJ1-5
TGTGCCAGCAGTCCAGGGACAGGGGTCAGCAATCAGCCCCAGCATTTT
CASSPGTGVSNQPQHF
>TRBV5-5|few|.|TRBJ1-4
TGTGCCAGCAGCTTGGGGGGAGGTGAAAAACTGTTTTTT
CASSLGGGEKLFF
>TRBV7-9|.|.|TRBJ1-2
TGTGCCAGCAGCTTATACGAGACAGATGGCTACACCTTC
CASSLYETDGYTF
>TRBV4-1|.|TRBD1|TRBJ1-1
TGCGCCAGCAGCGCAATCCCGGGACAGTCCCTGGGGGCAGCTTTCTTT
CASSAIPGQSLGAAFF
>TRBV5-5|.|.|TRBJ1-5
TGTGCCAGCAGCTTGGGTCCGGAGATCAATCAGCCCCAGCATTTT
CASSLGPEINQPQHF
>TRBV5-8|.|.|TRBJ1-4
TGTGCCAGCAGCTTCGGGTCTCTTAATGAAAAACTGTTTTTT
CASSFGSLNEKLFF
>TRBV5-1|few|.|TRBJ2-1
TGCGCCAGCGGCCTAGAGAGGATCCGGGATGAGCAGTTCTTC
CASGLERIRDEQFF
>TRBV18|.|TRBD1|TRBJ2-7
TGTGCCAGCTCACCAACATTGGGACAGGGCGGCGAGCAGTACTTC
CASSPTLGQGGEQYF
>TRBV11-2|.|.|TRBJ2-1
TGTGCCAGCAGCCTGTCAAGAGGAGCGGGTATCTTCAATGAGCAGTTCTTC
CASSLSRGAGIFNEQFF
>TRBV27|.|TRBD2|TRBJ2-3
TGTGCCAGCAGCGTGGGGACTAGCGGGGGTGGTACGCAGTATTTT
CASSVGTSGGGTQYF
>TRBV6-4|.|.|TRBJ2-7
TGTGCCAGCATTAGGGCTAGCGTGTTTTACGAGCAGTACTTC
CASIRASVFYEQYF
>TRBV10-2|.|TRBD2|TRBJ2-7
TGCGCCAGCAGTCTACGAGCGGGGGGTCGTTCCTACGAGCAGTACTTC
CASSLRAGGRSYEQYF